This TCR beta chain was identified during a study of blood T cell repertoires in COVID-19 (dated by TCRdb to 2020 to 2021). As for the study more broadly: Samples from collaborators originated in the United States, Italy and Spain and spanned both the acute and convalescent phases of COVID-19. Subjects who had been exposed to COVID-19, were actively infected with it, or had recovered from it provided the deeply sampled blood TCRbeta repertoires that made up the dataset. Where HLA class I and class II types were available, the types were taken from metadata supplied by the sample provider, not from assay-based typing. The samples were drawn from two sources: the first 160 participants of the ongoing ImmuneRACE study, and some 1,300 subjects contributed by 6 global collaborators. The sample metadata nearly always contained a de-identified subject ID, COVID-19 status, age in years and sex. The repertoires were released in a freely available public database intended as a resource for research on the immune response to SARS-CoV-2. The material from the prospective study consisted of cDNA or gDNA derived from T cells, B-cell-depleted T cells, or PBMCs. Findings and caveats that apply to the study as a whole: Clinical and demographic metadata were provided uncurated, with the amount varying by source and participant.

Remarks on this clone: The antigen it recognizes is unknown. No clone much larger than this one lies a single base away; base qualities are absent.

TCRbeta CDR3 regions were amplified from genomic DNA using the immunoSEQ Assay, a bias-controlled multiplex PCR. The authors' pipeline ran thus. The number of nucleated cells in each sample was estimated from the amplification of reference gene primers within the assay. To quantify the absolute abundance of each unique TCRbeta CDR3 rearrangement, sequence reads were collapsed and filtered. Productive Simpson clonality was computed per sample as the square root of Simpson's diversity index over productive rearrangements. TCRdb holds this immuneACCESS table with in-frame rearrangements only. Some clones are missing; in checked studies, unresolved V genes explain under half, and the rest has no known cause. V, J and clone size were drawn from that table, and D and trimming were deduced from the DNA. For this sample the table gives about 140,000 clones, of which around nine tenths were detected only once. The top ten clonotypes cover under 6% of the sample.

Each collaborating institution followed its own protocols to collect whole blood in K2EDTA tubes. Collaborator samples were shipped for TCRbeta analysis as frozen whole blood, isolated PBMCs, or DNA extracted from either sample type. Including cysteine and phenylalanine, the CDR3 has 15 amino acids. Only the CDR3 part of the read is kept: 45 bases, read in frame from the first base. From a lookup of the germline V gene (reference sequence), CDR1 and CDR2 are LGHDT and YNNKEL. V lost 4 bases and J lost 4 bases; the stretch between them is 13 bases long. Input material: peripheral blood. The chain is encoded by TRBV3-1 (or the pseudogene TRBV3-2) joined to TRBJ2-2, with TRBD2 as a weak D call on 6 bases. This TCR derives from a human donor in a cohort sampled during active COVID-19. The DNA is as follows: TGTGCCAGCAGCCTCCCCTTGCGGGGCACCGGGGAGCTGTTTTTT. Its product reads: CASSLPLRGTGELFF.